Included here is one TCR beta chain sequence, with context. This CDR3 is 14 amino acids long. Deletions cut 5 bases from V and 4 bases from J, with 14 bases between. Germline CDR1 and CDR2: SGHTA and FQGNSA. This sample was included in a study of CD8 T cells in Susac syndrome. TEMRA cells were FACS-enriched, while CD8+ and CD4+ T cells were negatively isolated. After extraction with the RNeasy kit, roughly 0.45 to 1 ug of the RNA was reverse transcribed using random hexamers. TCRdb processed the immunoSEQ multiplex PCR reads anew with MiXCR; each CDR3 protein has one entry. The sample lists about 180,000 distinct CDR3 sequences; roughly 92% were seen once.

The receptor comes from a human donor with Susac syndrome. V and J are TRBV7-2 and TRBJ1-2; maybe TRBD1 (6 bases). Sequencing input: CD4+ T cells from PBMCs. The CDR3 DNA follows: TGTGCCAGCAGCACGGAAGGGGGATCCTATGGCTACACCTTC. It encodes CASSTEGGSYGYTF.